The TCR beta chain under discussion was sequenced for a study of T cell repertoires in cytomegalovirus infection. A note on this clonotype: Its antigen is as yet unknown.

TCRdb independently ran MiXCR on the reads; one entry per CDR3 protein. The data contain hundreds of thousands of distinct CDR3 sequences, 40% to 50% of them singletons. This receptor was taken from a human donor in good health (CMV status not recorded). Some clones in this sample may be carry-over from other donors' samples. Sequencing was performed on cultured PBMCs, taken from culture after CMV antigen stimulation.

CDR3 protein: CASSLSRETNYGYTF. Here the CDR3 DNA reads TGTGCCAGCAGCTTAAGCAGGGAGACTAACTATGGCTACACCTTC. The gene calls are TRBV7-8 and TRBJ1-2; a possible D gene is TRBD1 (5 bases). Per the germline V gene, CDR1 is SGHVS and CDR2 is FQNEAQ. The V end lost 2 bases, the J end lost 0 bases, and 10 bases lay between the germline ends. CDR3 size: 15 residues.